This T cell receptor (beta chain) was recovered during a study of glioma-infiltrating T cells. About this clonotype: Its specificity is unknown.

Germline CDR1 is SGHAT and CDR2 is FQNNGV. With 3 bases removed from V and 5 bases from J, the gap between germline ends came to 18 bases. The CDR3 loop spans 16 amino acids. Study outcomes and limitations: Very few CDR3 sequences were shared between tissue and blood. Above-expected tissue-blood divergence occurred in all gliomas, most in low-grade ones.

The iRepertoire nested amplicon-rescue multiplex PCR amplified TCR alpha and beta CDR3s from RNA. For one-step reverse transcription and amplification, about 85-400 ng of tissue mRNA or PBMC total RNA was used. TCRdb reprocessed the multiplex PCR reads with MiXCR, giving one entry per CDR3 protein. The table lists 90,000 to 110,000 distinct CDR3 sequences, approximately 26% of them singletons, with just under 35% in the top ten. This receptor was identified in a human donor with low-grade glioma or glioblastoma, undergoing nonglioma brain surgery, or in good health (not recorded which). Sequencing was performed on glioma tissue, nonneoplastic brain tissue, or PBMCs (not recorded which). V usage is TRBV11-2 and J usage is TRBJ2-3, with D possibly matching TRBD1 (8 bases). Here the CDR3 DNA reads TGTGCCAGCAGCTTTACCGCCGGGGGGACAGGAGATACGCAGTATTTT. Protein: CASSFTAGGTGDTQYF.